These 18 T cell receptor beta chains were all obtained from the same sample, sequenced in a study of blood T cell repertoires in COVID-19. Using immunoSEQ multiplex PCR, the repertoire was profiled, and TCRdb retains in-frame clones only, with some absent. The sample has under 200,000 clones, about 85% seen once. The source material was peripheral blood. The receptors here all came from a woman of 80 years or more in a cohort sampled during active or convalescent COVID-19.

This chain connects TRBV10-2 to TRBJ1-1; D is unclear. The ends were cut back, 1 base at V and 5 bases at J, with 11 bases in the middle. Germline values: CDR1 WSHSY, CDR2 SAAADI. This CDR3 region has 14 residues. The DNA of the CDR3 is TGCGCCAGCAGTGAGTTATCCCCTCGGACTGAAGCTTTCTTT. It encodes CASSELSPRTEAFF.

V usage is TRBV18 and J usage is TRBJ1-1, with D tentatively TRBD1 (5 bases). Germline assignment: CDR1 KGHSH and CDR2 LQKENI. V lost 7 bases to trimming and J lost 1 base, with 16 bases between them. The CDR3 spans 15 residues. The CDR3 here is CASCTVPGPNTEAFF. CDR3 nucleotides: TGTGCCAGCTGCACTGTCCCAGGGCCGAACACTGAAGCTTTCTTT.

CDR3 bases: TGTGCCAGCCGTTACTCGACAGGGACCAACTATGGCTACACCTTC. This gives the protein CASRYSTGTNYGYTF. The chain recombines TRBV3-1 (or the pseudogene TRBV3-2) with TRBJ1-2; 7 positions agree with TRBD1. J was trimmed by 2 bases and V by 8 bases; bases with no gene match: 11. This CDR3 contains 15 residues. In germline, CDR1 is LGHDT, CDR2 YNNKEL (reference sequence).

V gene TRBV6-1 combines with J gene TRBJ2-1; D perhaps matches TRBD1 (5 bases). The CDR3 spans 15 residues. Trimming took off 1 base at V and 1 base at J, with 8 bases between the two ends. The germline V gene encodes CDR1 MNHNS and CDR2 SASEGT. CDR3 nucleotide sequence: TGTGCCAGCAGTGAAGGAAGGGGATCCTACAATGAGCAGTTCTTC. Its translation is CASSEGRGSYNEQFF.

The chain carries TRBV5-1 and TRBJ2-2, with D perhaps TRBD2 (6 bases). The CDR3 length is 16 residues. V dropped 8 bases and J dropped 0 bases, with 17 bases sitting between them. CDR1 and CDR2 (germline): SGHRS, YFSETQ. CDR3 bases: TGCGCCAGTAAGAAAGCGGGCAACTCGAACACCGGGGAGCTGTTTTTT. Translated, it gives CASKKAGNSNTGELFF.

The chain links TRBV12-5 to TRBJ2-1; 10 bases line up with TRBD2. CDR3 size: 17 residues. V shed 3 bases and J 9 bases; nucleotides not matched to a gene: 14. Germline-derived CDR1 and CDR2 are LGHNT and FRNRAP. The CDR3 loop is CASGFHVASGGASEQFF. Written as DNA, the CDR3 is TGTGCTAGTGGTTTCCACGTAGCAAGCGGGGGGGCCAGTGAGCAGTTCTTC.

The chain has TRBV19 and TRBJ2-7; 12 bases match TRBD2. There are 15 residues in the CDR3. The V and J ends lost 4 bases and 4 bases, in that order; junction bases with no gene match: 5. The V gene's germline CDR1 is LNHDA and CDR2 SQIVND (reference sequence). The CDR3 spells CASSTLAGGRYEQYV. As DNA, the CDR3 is TGTGCCAGTAGTACCCTAGCGGGAGGGCGGTACGAGCAGTACGTC.

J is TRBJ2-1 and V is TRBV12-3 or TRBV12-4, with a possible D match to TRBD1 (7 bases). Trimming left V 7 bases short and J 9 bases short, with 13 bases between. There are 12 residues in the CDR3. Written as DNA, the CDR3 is TGTGCCAGCAACTCAGGGGGGCGTGAGCAGTTCTTC. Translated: CASNSGGREQFF.

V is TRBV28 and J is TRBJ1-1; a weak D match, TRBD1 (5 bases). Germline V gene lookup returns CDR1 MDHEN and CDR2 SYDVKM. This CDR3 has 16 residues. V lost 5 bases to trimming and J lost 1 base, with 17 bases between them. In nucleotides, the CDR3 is TGTGCCAGCAGTCCATCCCAGGGTAGGGGGAACACTGAAGCTTTCTTT. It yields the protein CASSPSQGRGNTEAFF.

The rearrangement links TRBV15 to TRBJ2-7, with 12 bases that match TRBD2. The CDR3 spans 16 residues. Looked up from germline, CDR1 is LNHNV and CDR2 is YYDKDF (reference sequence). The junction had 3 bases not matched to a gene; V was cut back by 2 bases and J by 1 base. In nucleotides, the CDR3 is TGTGCCACCAGCAGATATGGACTAGCGGGGTCCTACGAGCAGTACTTC. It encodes CATSRYGLAGSYEQYF.

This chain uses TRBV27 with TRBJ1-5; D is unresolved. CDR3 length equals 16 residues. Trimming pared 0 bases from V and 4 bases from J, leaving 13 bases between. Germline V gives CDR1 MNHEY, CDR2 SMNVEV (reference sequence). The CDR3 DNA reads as TGTGCCAGCAGTTTATCAGGCTATAGCAGTAATCAGCCCCAGCATTTT. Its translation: CASSLSGYSSNQPQHF.

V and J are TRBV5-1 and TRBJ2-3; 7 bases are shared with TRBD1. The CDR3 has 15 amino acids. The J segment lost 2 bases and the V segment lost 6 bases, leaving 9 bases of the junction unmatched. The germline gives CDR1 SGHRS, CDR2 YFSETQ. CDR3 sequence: CASNERGQHTDTQYF. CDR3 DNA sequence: TGCGCCAGCAACGAAAGGGGACAGCACACAGATACGCAGTATTTT.

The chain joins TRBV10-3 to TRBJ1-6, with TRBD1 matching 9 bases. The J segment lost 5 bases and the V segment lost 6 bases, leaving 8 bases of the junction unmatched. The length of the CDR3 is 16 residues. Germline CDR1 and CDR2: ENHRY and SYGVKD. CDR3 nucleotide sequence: TGTGCCATCAGCCAGATCAGGACAGGGGATAATTCACCCCTCCACTTT. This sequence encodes CAISQIRTGDNSPLHF.

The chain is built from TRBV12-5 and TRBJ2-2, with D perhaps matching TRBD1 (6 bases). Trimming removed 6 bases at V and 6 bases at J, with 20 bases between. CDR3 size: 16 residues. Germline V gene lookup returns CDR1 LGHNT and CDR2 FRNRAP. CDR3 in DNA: TGTGCTAGTGGGCTATACAGGGTGTCTCTCTCCGGGGAGCTGTTTTTT. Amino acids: CASGLYRVSLSGELFF.

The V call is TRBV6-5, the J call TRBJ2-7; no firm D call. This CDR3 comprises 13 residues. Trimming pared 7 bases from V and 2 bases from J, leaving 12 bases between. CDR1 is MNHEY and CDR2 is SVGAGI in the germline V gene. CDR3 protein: CASTQRSPYEQYV. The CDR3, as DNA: TGTGCCAGCACTCAACGGTCCCCCTACGAGCAGTACGTC.

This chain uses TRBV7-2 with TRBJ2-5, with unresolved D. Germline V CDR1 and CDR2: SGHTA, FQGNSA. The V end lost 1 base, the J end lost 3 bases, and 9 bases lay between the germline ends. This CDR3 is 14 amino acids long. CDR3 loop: CASSLGSYKETQYF. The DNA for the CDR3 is TGTGCCAGCAGCTTAGGTTCCTATAAAGAGACCCAGTACTTC.

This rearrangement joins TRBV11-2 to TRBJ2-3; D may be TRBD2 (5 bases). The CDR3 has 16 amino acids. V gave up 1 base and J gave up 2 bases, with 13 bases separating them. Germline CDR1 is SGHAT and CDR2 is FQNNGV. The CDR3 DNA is TGTGCCAGCAGCTTAGGAGGCGACTACACCACAGATACGCAGTATTTT. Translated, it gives CASSLGGDYTTDTQYF.

CDR3 in DNA: TGTGCCAGCAGTCCTCGGGACACTGATTCACCCCTCCACTTT. Translated, it gives CASSPRDTDSPLHF. V usage is TRBV2 and J usage is TRBJ1-6; a possible D gene is TRBD1 (6 bases). Germline CDR1 SNHLY, CDR2 FYNNEI. CDR3 length: 14 residues. Trimming stripped 5 bases from V and 8 bases from J, with 13 bases between.